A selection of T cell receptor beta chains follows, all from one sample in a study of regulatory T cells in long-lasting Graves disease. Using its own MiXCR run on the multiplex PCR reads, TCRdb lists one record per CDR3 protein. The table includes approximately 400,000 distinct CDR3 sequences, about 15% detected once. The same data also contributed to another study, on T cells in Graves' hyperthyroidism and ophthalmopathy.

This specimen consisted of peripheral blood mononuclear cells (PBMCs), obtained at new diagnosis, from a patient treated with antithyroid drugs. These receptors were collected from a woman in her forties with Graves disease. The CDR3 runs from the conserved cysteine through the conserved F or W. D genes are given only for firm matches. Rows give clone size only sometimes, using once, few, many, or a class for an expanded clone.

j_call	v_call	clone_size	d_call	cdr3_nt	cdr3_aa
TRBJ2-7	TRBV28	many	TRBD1	TGTGCCAGCAGTACCGGGACAGGGGATAACTCCTACGAGCAGTACTTC	CASSTGTGDNSYEQYF
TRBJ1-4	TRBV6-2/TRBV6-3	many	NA	TGTGCCAGCAGTTACTCCCAGGGAGGTGAAAAACTGTTTTTT	CASSYSQGGEKLFF
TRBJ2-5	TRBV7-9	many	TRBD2	TGTGCCAGCAGTGAAACTAGCGGCCAAGAGACCCAGTACTTC	CASSETSGQETQYF
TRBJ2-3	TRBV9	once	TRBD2	TGTGCCAGCAGCGTACACGGCGGGGGTAGCACAGATACGCAGTATTTT	CASSVHGGGSTDTQYF
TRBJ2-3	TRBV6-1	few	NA	TGTGCCAGCAGTACCTCTAGCTTTAGCACAGATACGCAGTATTTT	CASSTSSFSTDTQYF
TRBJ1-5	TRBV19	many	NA	TGTGCCAGTAGTATGCAAGAAGAACAGCCCCAGCATTTT	CASSMQEEQPQHF
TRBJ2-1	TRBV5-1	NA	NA	TGCGCCAGCAGCCCAACTACGGGGCCCAATGAGCAGTTCTTC	CASSPTTGPNEQFF
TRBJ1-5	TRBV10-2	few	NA	TGCGCCAGCATGGGAGGGGGTGATGGCAATCAGCCCCAGCATTTT	CASMGGGDGNQPQHF
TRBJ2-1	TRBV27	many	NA	TGTGCCAGCAGCTCCTGGGGTCTAGGGTCCTACAATGAGCAGTTCTTC	CASSSWGLGSYNEQFF
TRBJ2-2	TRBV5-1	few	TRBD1	TGCGCCAGCAGCCCCCAGACAGGGTCCGCGAACACCGGGGAGCTGTTTTTT	CASSPQTGSANTGELFF
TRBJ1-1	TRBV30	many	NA	TGTGCCTGGAGTGTTGAACCCCGAGCTTTCTTT	CAWSVEPRAFF
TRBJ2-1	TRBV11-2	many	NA	TGTGCCAGCAGCTTAGATCACCGCGGCCTTCTCTTAGCCTACAATGAGCAGTTCTTC	CASSLDHRGLLLAYNEQFF
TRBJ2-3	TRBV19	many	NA	TGTGCCAGTAGTATTAAGGAGCGGAACACAGATACGCAGTATTTT	CASSIKERNTDTQYF
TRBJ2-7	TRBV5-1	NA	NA	TGCGCCAGCACCCACTTGGATCGCCTCTACGAGCAGTACTTC	CASTHLDRLYEQYF
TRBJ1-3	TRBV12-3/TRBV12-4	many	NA	TGTGCCAGCACCATACCCCGACAGGCCTCTGGAAACACCATATATTTT	CASTIPRQASGNTIYF
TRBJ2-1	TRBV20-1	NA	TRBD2	TGCAGTGCTTTTCTACTAGCGGGAATACGCAATGAGCAGTTCTTC	CSAFLLAGIRNEQFF